The 28 T cell receptor beta chains given below trace back to one sample, sequenced in a study of blood T cell repertoires in COVID-19. The data were produced by immunoSEQ multiplex PCR, yet TCRdb's version contains in-frame clones alone and is incomplete. The sample lists around 200,000 clones, approximately 79% occurring once. Input material: peripheral blood. Receptors originate from a human donor in a cohort sampled during active COVID-19.

The gene calls are TRBV5-4 and TRBJ1-1, with TRBD1 as a possible D gene (6 bases). V was pared by 2 bases and J by 12 bases, with 14 bases between. This CDR3 region has 12 residues. The V gene's germline CDR1 is SGHNT and CDR2 YYREEE (reference sequence). DNA of the CDR3: TGTGCCAGCAGCTTTGACAGGTACAAAACTTTCTTT. This translates into CASSFDRYKTFF.

The chain recombines TRBV7-3 with TRBJ2-3, with D possibly being TRBD1 (5 bases). With 7 bases removed from V and 4 bases from J, the gap between germline ends came to 21 bases. Germline CDR1 is SGHTA and CDR2 is FQGTGA. The CDR3 is made up of 16 amino acids. This chain's CDR3 is CASIPGRTKIADTQYF. CDR3 nucleotides: TGTGCCAGCATCCCAGGGCGGACGAAGATTGCAGATACGCAGTATTTT. Variable domain in full (rest from reference TRBV7-3 and TRBJ2-3): GAGVSQTPSNKVTEKGKYVELRCDPISGHTALYWYRQSLGQGPEFLIYFQGTGAADDSGLPNDRFFAVRPEGSVSTLKIQRTERGDSAVYLCASIPGRTKIADTQYFGPGTRLTVL.

The V and J genes are TRBV6-5 and TRBJ1-1; TRBD1 agrees at 8 bases. The CDR3 runs to 13 residues. V was pared by 4 bases and J by 5 bases, with 3 bases of the junction left unmatched. CDR1 MNHEY and CDR2 SVGAGI come from the germline V gene. As DNA, the CDR3 is TGTGCCAGCAGTTCCAGGGGGCGAACTGAAGCTTTCTTT. Protein product: CASSSRGRTEAFF.

The chain couples TRBV6-2 or TRBV6-3 to TRBJ2-7; 13 bases match TRBD2. The junction had 2 bases not matched to a gene; V was cut back by 6 bases and J by 0 bases. This CDR3 spans 15 amino acids. Germline V gene data show CDR1 as MNHEY and CDR2 as SVGEGT. The CDR3 loop is CASSWTSGSSYEQYF. The DNA for the CDR3 is TGTGCCAGCAGCTGGACTAGCGGGAGCTCCTACGAGCAGTACTTC.

This sequence joins TRBV27 and TRBJ2-1; 11 bases map to TRBD2. CDR1 and CDR2 (germline): MNHEY, SMNVEV (reference sequence). This CDR3 has 16 residues. V dropped 3 bases and J dropped 7; count of bases not matched to a gene: 8. The CDR3 sequence: CASSFLTSGTKNEQFF. CDR3 nucleotides: TGTGCCAGCAGTTTCCTGACTAGCGGGACCAAAAATGAGCAGTTCTTC.

The chain links TRBV18 to TRBJ2-7; D perhaps matches TRBD2 (5 bases). This CDR3 comprises 16 residues. Between the trimmed V and J ends, which lost 0 bases and 5 bases, there was a span of 17 bases. Germline V gene sequence: CDR1 KGHSH, CDR2 LQKENI. This CDR3 reads CASSPPNKRERHEQYF. The CDR3 DNA follows: TGTGCCAGCTCACCACCGAATAAAAGGGAGCGCCACGAGCAGTACTTC.

V is TRBV28 and J is TRBJ1-5; 9 nucleotides match TRBD1. Trimming at V came to 0 bases and at J to 1 base, leaving 7 bases not matched to a gene. The germline gives CDR1 MDHEN, CDR2 SYDVKM. There are 18 residues in the CDR3. The DNA of the CDR3 is TGTGCCAGCAGTTTATGGGGGACAGGGCTGGGGAGCAATCAGCCCCAGCATTTT. Its protein is CASSLWGTGLGSNQPQHF.

The chain couples TRBV9 to TRBJ2-3; 9 bases are shared with TRBD2. The CDR3 is 15 residues long. Trimming at V came to 2 bases and at J to 5 bases, leaving 6 bases not matched to a gene. Germline CDR1 is SGDLS and CDR2 is YYNGEE. CDR3 in amino acids: CASSVKRGAGDTQYF. The CDR3 DNA reads TGTGCCAGCAGCGTGAAGCGGGGGGCCGGAGATACGCAGTATTTT.

The V call is TRBV18, the J call TRBJ2-7, with D perhaps TRBD1 (5 bases). V was clipped by 6 bases and J by 3 bases, with 12 bases between them. Germline values: CDR1 KGHSH, CDR2 LQKENI. The CDR3 covers 13 residues. In DNA, the CDR3 is TGTGCCAGCTCGGCGGACAAGATCTACGAGCAGTACTTC. Amino acids: CASSADKIYEQYF.

This clone turned up a few times. The rearrangement links TRBV11-3 to TRBJ1-6; D is undetermined. V shed 0 bases and J shed 7 bases, with 4 bases lying between them. The CDR3 extends over 13 amino acids. The germline CDR1 and CDR2 sequences are SGHNT and YENEEA. The CDR3 sequence is CASSLDQNSPLHF. The CDR3 DNA follows: TGTGCCAGCAGCTTAGATCAGAATTCACCCCTCCACTTT. Drawing the rest from reference TRBV11-3 and TRBJ1-6, the complete variable domain is EAGVVQSPRYKIIEKKQPVAFWCNPISGHNTLYWYLQNLGQGPELLIRYENEEAVDDSQLPKDRFSAERLKGVDSTLKIQPAELGDSAVYLCASSLDQNSPLHFGNGTRLTVT.

This clone has only a few counts. This sequence joins TRBV27 and TRBJ1-4; TRBD1 matches at 7 bases. V shed 6 bases and J 4 bases; nucleotides not matched to a gene: 5. The CDR3 extends over 14 amino acids. The germline CDR1 and CDR2 sequences are MNHEY and SMNVEV (reference sequence). The CDR3 is CASSHRGFNEKLFF. The CDR3 DNA follows: TGTGCCAGCAGCCACAGGGGATTTAATGAAAAACTGTTTTTT.

The J gene is TRBJ1-1, the V gene TRBV7-9; D is unresolved. Germline-derived CDR1 and CDR2 are SEHNR and FQNEAQ (reference sequence). The CDR3 extends over 12 amino acids. Trimming removed 3 bases from V and 7 bases from J, with 9 bases in between. The CDR3 DNA reads TGTGCCAGCAGCTTGGGGAGGGATGAAGCTTTCTTT. Translated, it gives CASSLGRDEAFF.

The rearrangement links TRBV27 to TRBJ1-6; D is perhaps TRBD1 (5 bases). CDR3 length: 13 amino acids. Trimming took 5 bases from V and 7 from J, leaving 9 bases between them. Germline V gives CDR1 MNHEY, CDR2 SMNVEV (reference sequence). CDR3 protein: CASSMTANSPLHF. The CDR3 nucleotides read TGTGCCAGCAGTATGACAGCAAATTCACCCCTCCACTTT.

The genes are TRBV6-6 and TRBJ1-3; no definite D call. The CDR3 totals 16 residues. The germline gives CDR1 MNHNY, CDR2 SVGAGI (reference sequence). V dropped 0 bases and J dropped 0 bases, with 9 bases sitting between them. The CDR3 nucleotides read TGTGCCAGCAGTTACTCCCCCGACACCTCTGGAAACACCATATATTTT. This encodes CASSYSPDTSGNTIYF.

The CDR3 DNA reads TGTGCCACCAGTGATCCTACCCTAGCGGAGCAGTTCTTC. As protein: CATSDPTLAEQFF. The chain links TRBV24-1 to TRBJ2-1, with D perhaps matching TRBD2 (6 bases). This CDR3 region has 13 residues. CDR1 is KGHDR and CDR2 is SFDVKD in the germline V gene. V dropped 3 bases and J dropped 10 bases, with 12 bases sitting between them.

The chain employs TRBV12-3 or TRBV12-4 and TRBJ1-2, with a tentative D call TRBD1 (6 bases). Trimming left V 8 bases short and J 7 bases short, with 17 bases between. The CDR3 covers 13 residues. The CDR3 nucleotides are TGTGCCAGCTCTGGGGACATGGGGTTTGGCTACACCTTC. Protein: CASSGDMGFGYTF.

The chain combines TRBV2 with TRBJ2-7; TRBD1 aligns across 7 bases. V lost 8 bases to trimming and J lost 2 bases; unmatched junction nucleotides: 3. Germline V gene sequence: CDR1 SNHLY, CDR2 FYNNEI. This CDR3 is 12 amino acids long. CDR3 loop: CASGDRPYEQYF. The CDR3 DNA reads TGTGCCAGCGGGGACAGACCCTACGAGCAGTACTTC.

For this clone: The same CDR3 is also encoded by other DNA sequences in this sample. This chain connects TRBV28 to TRBJ2-7; no clear D gene. CDR1 MDHEN and CDR2 SYDVKM come from the germline V gene. CDR3 size: 13 residues. V gave up 7 bases and J gave up 0 bases, with 10 bases separating them. CDR3 sequence (DNA): TGTGCCAGCATTTCAGGTGTCTCCTACGAGCAGTACTTC. Its translation is CASISGVSYEQYF.

J is TRBJ1-5 and V is TRBV29-1; possibly TRBD1 for D (5 bases). Germline lookup yields CDR1 SQVTM and CDR2 ANQGSEA. The CDR3 is 14 residues long. V lost 4 bases, J lost 0 bases, and 10 bases lay in between. Written as DNA, the CDR3 is TGCAGCGTTGCGACAGCTTATAGCAATCAGCCCCAGCATTTT. Translated, it gives CSVATAYSNQPQHF. Together with reference TRBV29-1 and TRBJ1-5, the CDR3 gives the full variable domain: SAVISQKPSRDICQRGTSLTIQCQVDSQVTMMFWYRQQPGQSLTLIATANQGSEATYESGFVIDKFPISRPNLTFSTLTVSNMSPEDSSIYLCSVATAYSNQPQHFGDGTRLSIL.

The rearrangement uses TRBV2 and TRBJ2-1, with 16 bases lining up with TRBD2. The CDR3 contains 17 residues. The trim removed 6 bases at V and 4 bases at J, leaving 6 bases unmatched. The germline gives CDR1 SNHLY, CDR2 FYNNEI. The CDR3 nucleotides are TGTGCCAGCAGCCTGGGACTAGCGGGAGGGAGTTACAATGAGCAGTTCTTC. This encodes CASSLGLAGGSYNEQFF.

V is TRBV5-4 and J is TRBJ2-7, with 8 nucleotides matching TRBD1. The J segment lost 4 bases and the V segment lost 4 bases, leaving 7 bases of the junction unmatched. Germline lookup yields CDR1 SGHNT and CDR2 YYREEE (reference sequence). The CDR3 loop spans 14 amino acids. CDR3 sequence (DNA): TGTGCCAGCAGCCCGCCGGGACAGGATTACGAGCAGTACTTC. The encoded protein is CASSPPGQDYEQYF.

The chain joins TRBV5-5 to TRBJ1-2; D unclear. V was cut by 4 bases and J by 5 bases, with 12 bases left in between. The germline gives CDR1 SGHKS, CDR2 YYEKEE (reference sequence). The CDR3 covers 13 residues. CDR3 DNA: TGTGCCAGCAGCCAGAAACTACCATATGGCTACACCTTC. Residues: CASSQKLPYGYTF.

The rearrangement uses TRBV10-3 and TRBJ1-5; D is unclear. There are 14 residues in the CDR3. V gave up 3 bases and J gave up 0 bases, with 6 bases separating them. Per the germline V gene, CDR1 is ENHRY and CDR2 is SYGVKD. CDR3 in DNA: TGTGCCATCAGTGAATACAGTAGCAATCAGCCCCAGCATTTT. This encodes CAISEYSSNQPQHF.

The gene calls are TRBV28 and TRBJ2-6, with D possibly being TRBD2 (7 bases). CDR3 size: 17 residues. Per germline, CDR1 MDHEN and CDR2 SYDVKM. The V and J ends lost 6 bases and 4 bases respectively, with 19 bases between them. The CDR3 region has the DNA TGTGCCAGCAGGTTGTCCGGGGGGCTATTGGGGGCCAACGTCCTGACTTTC. It yields the protein CASRLSGGLLGANVLTF.

The rearrangement links TRBV13 to TRBJ2-1; 10 nucleotides match TRBD2. The V segment lost 4 bases and the J segment 9 bases; nucleotides outside the gene matches: 12. The CDR3 covers 16 residues. Germline V lookup: CDR1 PRHDT, CDR2 FYEKMQ (reference sequence). The chain's CDR3 is CASSSSTSGRPPEQFF. The CDR3, as DNA: TGTGCCAGCAGCTCCTCGACTAGCGGGCGCCCGCCTGAGCAGTTCTTC. Using reference TRBV13 and TRBJ2-1 for the parts outside the CDR3, the full variable domain is AAGVIQSPRHLIKEKRETATLKCYPIPRHDTVYWYQQGPGQDPQFLISFYEKMQSDKGSIPDRFSAQQFSDYHSELNMSSLELGDSALYFCASSSSTSGRPPEQFFGPGTRLTVL.

CDR3 in amino acids: CASSSIPGIRNQPQHF. CDR3 in DNA: TGTGCCAGCAGTTCCATCCCAGGGATCCGGAATCAGCCCCAGCATTTT. The rearrangement links TRBV27 to TRBJ1-5, with D perhaps TRBD1 (5 bases). The CDR3 contains 16 residues. The germline V and J ends were trimmed by 4 bases and 4 bases, with 17 bases remaining between them. Per germline, CDR1 MNHEY and CDR2 SMNVEV (reference sequence).

This rearrangement joins TRBV7-2 to TRBJ2-7, with D possibly matching TRBD1 (5 bases). This CDR3 is built from 15 residues. Per germline, CDR1 SGHTA and CDR2 FQGNSA. Between the trimmed V and J ends, which lost 2 bases and 5 bases, there was a span of 16 bases. The CDR3 reads CASSLSAGKLDEQYF. The CDR3 DNA reads TGTGCCAGCAGCTTATCGGCAGGGAAGTTGGACGAGCAGTACTTC.

V is TRBV21-1 and J is TRBJ1-1; TRBD1, the table's D call, lacks a check against the DNA. TRBV21-1 has pseudogene status. This CDR3 spans 17 amino acids. This chain's CDR3 is CASSKGLTGGRDTEAFF. The DNA for the CDR3 is TGTGCCAGCAGCAAAGGTTTGACAGGGGGTAGGGACACTGAAGCTTTCTTT.